The TCR beta chain described here comes from a study of beta chain features in type 1 diabetes. Study-level information: Sorted cell examination encompassed 85 million to 140 million cells across all samples. General study findings and limits: All four CD4+ subsets from Type 1 diabetes patients carried moderately but significantly shorter TCRB CDR3s. PCR might favor shorter templates, equally in patients and controls.

CD45RO/CCR7/CD25/CD127/CD95/CD27 staining was used to isolate CD4+ naive, central memory, regulatory and stem cell-like memory cells by sorting. Per germline, CDR1 MNHEY and CDR2 SVGAGI. The CDR3 runs 14 residues. The V end was cut by 5 bases, the J end by 11 bases, with 21 bases between. All of the isolated RNA was reverse transcribed, so expressed TCRB transcripts were sequenced. Deep immunoSEQ sequencing covered naive, central memory and regulatory T cell samples. The repertoire was sequenced with immunoSEQ multiplex PCR; TCRdb's copy has only in-frame clones and lacks some. The sample yields 28,000 or so clones, 65% seen once. A note on this clone: Its antigen is not known.

This clonotype was sampled from a woman in her twenties or thirties with type 1 diabetes. Specimen: Tregs from blood. This chain joins TRBV6-5 and TRBJ2-5; TRBD2 might be the D (6 bases). The CDR3 region has the DNA TGTGCCAGCAGTCCCACCACCCGGAGGGGAGAGCAGTACTTC. Its translation is CASSPTTRRGEQYF.